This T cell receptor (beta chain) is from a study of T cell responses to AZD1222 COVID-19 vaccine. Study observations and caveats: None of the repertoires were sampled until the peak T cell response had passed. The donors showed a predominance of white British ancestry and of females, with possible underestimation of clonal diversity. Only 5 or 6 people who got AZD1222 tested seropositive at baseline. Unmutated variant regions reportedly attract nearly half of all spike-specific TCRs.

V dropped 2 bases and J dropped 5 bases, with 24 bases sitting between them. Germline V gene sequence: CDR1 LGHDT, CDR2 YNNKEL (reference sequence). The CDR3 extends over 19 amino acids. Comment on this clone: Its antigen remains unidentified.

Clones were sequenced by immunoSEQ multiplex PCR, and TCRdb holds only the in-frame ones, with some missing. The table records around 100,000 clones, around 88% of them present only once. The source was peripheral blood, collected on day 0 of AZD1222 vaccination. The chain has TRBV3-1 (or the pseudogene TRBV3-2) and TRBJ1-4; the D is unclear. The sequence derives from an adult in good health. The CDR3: CASSQLILGRKASNEKLFF. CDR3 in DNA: TGTGCCAGCAGCCAACTTATTCTCGGACGGAAGGCTTCGAATGAAAAACTGTTTTTT.